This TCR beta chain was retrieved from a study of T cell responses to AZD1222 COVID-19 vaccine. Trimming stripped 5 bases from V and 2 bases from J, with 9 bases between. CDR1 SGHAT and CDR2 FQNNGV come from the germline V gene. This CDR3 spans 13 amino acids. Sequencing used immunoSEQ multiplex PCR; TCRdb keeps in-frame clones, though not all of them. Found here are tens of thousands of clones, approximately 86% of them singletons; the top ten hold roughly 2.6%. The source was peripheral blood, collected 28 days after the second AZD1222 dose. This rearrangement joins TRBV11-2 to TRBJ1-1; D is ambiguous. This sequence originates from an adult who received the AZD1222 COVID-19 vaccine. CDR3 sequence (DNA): TGTGCCAGCAGCCTCGAATATAACACTGAAGCTTTCTTT. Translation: CASSLEYNTEAFF. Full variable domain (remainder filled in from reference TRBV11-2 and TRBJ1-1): EAGVAQSPRYKIIEKRQSVAFWCNPISGHATLYWYQQILGQGPKLLIQFQNNGVVDDSQLPKDRFSAERLKGVDSTLKIQPAKLEDSAVYLCASSLEYNTEAFFGQGTRLTVV.